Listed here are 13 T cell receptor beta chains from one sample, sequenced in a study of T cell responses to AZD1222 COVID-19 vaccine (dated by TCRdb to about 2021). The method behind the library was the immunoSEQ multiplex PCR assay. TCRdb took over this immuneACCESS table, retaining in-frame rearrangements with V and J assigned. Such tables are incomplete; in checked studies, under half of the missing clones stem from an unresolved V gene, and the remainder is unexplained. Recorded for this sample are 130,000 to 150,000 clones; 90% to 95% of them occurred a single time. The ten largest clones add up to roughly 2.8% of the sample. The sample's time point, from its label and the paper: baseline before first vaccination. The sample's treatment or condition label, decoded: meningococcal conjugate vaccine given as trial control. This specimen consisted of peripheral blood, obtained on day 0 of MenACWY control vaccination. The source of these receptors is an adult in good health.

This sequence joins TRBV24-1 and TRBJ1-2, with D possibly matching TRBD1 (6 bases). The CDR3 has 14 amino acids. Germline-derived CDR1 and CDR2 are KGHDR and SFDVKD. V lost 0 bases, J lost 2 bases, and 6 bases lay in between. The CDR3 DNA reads TGTGCCACCAGTGATTTGACAGGGAACTATGGCTACACCTTC. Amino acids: CATSDLTGNYGYTF.

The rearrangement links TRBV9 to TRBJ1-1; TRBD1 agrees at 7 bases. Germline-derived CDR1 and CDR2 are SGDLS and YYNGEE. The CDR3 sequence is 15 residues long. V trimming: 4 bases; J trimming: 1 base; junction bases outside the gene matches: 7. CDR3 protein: CASSPYRGTNTEAFF. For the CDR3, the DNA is TGTGCCAGCAGCCCATACAGGGGCACGAACACTGAAGCTTTCTTT. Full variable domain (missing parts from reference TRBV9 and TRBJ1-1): DSGVTQTPKHLITATGQRVTLRCSPRSGDLSVYWYQQSLDQGLQFLIQYYNGEERAKGNILERFSAQQFPDLHSELNLSSLELGDSALYFCASSPYRGTNTEAFFGQGTRLTVV.

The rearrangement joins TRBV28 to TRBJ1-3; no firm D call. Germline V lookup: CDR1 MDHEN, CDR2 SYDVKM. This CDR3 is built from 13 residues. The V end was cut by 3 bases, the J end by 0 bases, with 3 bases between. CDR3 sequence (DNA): TGTGCCAGCAGTTTCAGCTCTGGAAACACCATATATTTT. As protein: CASSFSSGNTIYF.

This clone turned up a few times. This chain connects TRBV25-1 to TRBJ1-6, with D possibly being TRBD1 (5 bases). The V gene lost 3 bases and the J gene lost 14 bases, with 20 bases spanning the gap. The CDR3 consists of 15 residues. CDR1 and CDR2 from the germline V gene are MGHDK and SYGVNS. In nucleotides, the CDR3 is TGTGCCAGCAGTGACACCGGGACTCCTTTTCCGTCCCTCCACTTT. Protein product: CASSDTGTPFPSLHF.

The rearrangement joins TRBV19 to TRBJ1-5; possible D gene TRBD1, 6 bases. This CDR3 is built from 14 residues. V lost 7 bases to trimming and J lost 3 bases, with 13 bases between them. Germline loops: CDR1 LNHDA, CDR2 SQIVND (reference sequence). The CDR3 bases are TGTGCCAGTAATATGGGACATCCCAATCAGCCCCAGCATTTT. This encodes CASNMGHPNQPQHF.

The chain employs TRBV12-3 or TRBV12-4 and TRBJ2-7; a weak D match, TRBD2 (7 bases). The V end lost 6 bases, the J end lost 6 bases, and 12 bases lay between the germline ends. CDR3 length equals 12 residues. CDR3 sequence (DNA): TGTGCCAGCAGCCGGGGGGCGGTCGAGCAGTACTTC. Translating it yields CASSRGAVEQYF.

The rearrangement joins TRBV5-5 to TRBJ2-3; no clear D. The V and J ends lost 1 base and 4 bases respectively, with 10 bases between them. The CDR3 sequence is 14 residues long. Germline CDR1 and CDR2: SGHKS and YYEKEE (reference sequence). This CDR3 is CASSLSAYADTQYF. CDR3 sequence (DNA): TGTGCCAGCAGCTTGAGCGCTTACGCAGATACGCAGTATTTT.

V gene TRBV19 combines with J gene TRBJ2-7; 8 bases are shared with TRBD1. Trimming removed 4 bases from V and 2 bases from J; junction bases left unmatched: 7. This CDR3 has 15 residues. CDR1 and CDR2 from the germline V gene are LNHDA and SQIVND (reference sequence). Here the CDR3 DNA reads TGTGCCAGTAGTACCCCCGGGACAGGAGCCTACGAGCAGTACTTC. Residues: CASSTPGTGAYEQYF.

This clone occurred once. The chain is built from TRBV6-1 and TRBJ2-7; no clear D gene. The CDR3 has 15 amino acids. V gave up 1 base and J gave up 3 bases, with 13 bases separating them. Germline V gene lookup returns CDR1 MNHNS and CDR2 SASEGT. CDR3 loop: CASSEGYRIFYEQYF. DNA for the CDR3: TGTGCCAGCAGTGAAGGGTACAGAATTTTCTACGAGCAGTACTTC.

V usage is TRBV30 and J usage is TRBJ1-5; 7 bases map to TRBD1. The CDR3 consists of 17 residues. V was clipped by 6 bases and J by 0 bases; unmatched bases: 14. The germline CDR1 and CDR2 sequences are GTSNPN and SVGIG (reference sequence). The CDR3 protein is CACPTDRRTYSNQPQHF. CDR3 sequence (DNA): TGTGCCTGCCCCACGGACAGGCGAACTTATAGCAATCAGCCCCAGCATTTT.

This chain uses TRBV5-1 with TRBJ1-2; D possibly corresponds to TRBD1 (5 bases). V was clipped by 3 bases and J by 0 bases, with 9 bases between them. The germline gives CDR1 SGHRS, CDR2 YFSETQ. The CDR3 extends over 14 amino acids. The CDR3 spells CASSSREANYGYTF. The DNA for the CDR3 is TGCGCCAGCAGCTCCAGGGAAGCTAACTATGGCTACACCTTC.

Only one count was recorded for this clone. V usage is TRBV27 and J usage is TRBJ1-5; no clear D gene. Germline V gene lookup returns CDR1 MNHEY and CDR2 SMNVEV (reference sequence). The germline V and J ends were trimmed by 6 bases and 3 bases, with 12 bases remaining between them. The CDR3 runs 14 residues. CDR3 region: CASSPRSINQPQHF. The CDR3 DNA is TGTGCCAGCAGCCCCCGGTCGATCAATCAGCCCCAGCATTTT.

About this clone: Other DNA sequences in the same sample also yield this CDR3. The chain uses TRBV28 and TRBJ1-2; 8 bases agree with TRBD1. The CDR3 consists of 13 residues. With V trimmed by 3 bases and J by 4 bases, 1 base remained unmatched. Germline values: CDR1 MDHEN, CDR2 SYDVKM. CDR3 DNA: TGTGCCAGCAGTTTTGGACAGGGCTATGGCTACACCTTC. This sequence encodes CASSFGQGYGYTF.